These T cell receptor beta chains were read from a single sample in a study of regulatory T cells in long-lasting Graves disease. From the multiplex PCR reads, TCRdb called clonotypes with MiXCR, one entry per CDR3 protein. There are 700,000 or so distinct CDR3 sequences in the sample; roughly 30% occur only once, and 40% to 50% lies in the top ten. The sequences come from peripheral blood mononuclear cells (PBMCs), collected when the disease was refractory, from a patient treated with antithyroid drugs. These receptors all come from a female donor with Graves disease. The CDR3 runs from the conserved cysteine through the conserved F or W. Each record gives: D gene, J gene, clone size, V gene, CDR3 protein, CDR3 DNA. A D gene is named only where the DNA matches it firmly. Expanded clones are given a class, and other clones once, few, many or no size at all.

>NA|TRBJ2-1|NA|TRBV20-1
CSASSWGIGNEQFF
TGCAGTGCTAGTAGCTGGGGGATTGGCAATGAGCAGTTCTTC
>TRBD2|TRBJ2-1|NA|TRBV10-3
CAISPSGRNEQFF
TGTGCCATCAGTCCTAGCGGGAGGAATGAGCAGTTCTTC
>TRBD1|TRBJ1-4|few|TRBV29-1
CSVEGQGGGTGNEKLFF
TGCAGCGTGGAAGGACAGGGAGGCGGGACGGGTAATGAAAAACTGTTTTTT
>TRBD2|TRBJ2-7|few|TRBV3-1
CASSRAGGQYEQYF
TGTGCCAGCAGTCGAGCGGGAGGGCAGTACGAGCAGTACTTC
>TRBD2|TRBJ2-7|few|TRBV15
CATSRGTSGRAGEQYF
TGTGCCACCAGCAGAGGAACTAGCGGGAGGGCCGGCGAGCAGTACTTC
>NA|TRBJ1-1|many|TRBV11-2
CASFDGGRNTEAFF
TGTGCCAGCTTTGATGGGGGGAGAAACACTGAAGCTTTCTTT
>NA|TRBJ1-3|many|TRBV12-3/TRBV12-4
CASSPGDGGNTIYF
TGTGCCAGCAGTCCCGGGGACGGTGGAAACACCATATATTTT
>NA|TRBJ1-5|few|TRBV30
CAWSGQDNQPQHF
TGTGCCTGGAGTGGACAGGACAATCAGCCCCAGCATTTT
>NA|TRBJ1-1|many|TRBV6-1
CASSERGFSNTEAFF
TGTGCCAGCAGTGAGCGGGGATTCTCTAACACTGAAGCTTTCTTT
>NA|TRBJ1-4|NA|TRBV6-5
CASSYGQYEKLFF
TGTGCCAGCAGTTACGGACAGTATGAAAAACTGTTTTTT
>NA|TRBJ1-6|few|TRBV6-2/TRBV6-3
CASSEVRGFNSPLHF
TGTGCCAGCAGTGAGGTCAGGGGTTTCAATTCACCCCTCCACTTT
>NA|TRBJ2-5|many|TRBV2
CASSEPPEYGFGQAETQYF
TGTGCCAGCAGTGAACCCCCCGAGTATGGCTTCGGACAAGCAGAGACCCAGTACTTC
>TRBD2|TRBJ2-7|NA|TRBV6-1
CASSEALAALSSYEQYF
TGTGCCAGCAGTGAAGCGCTAGCGGCCCTGAGCTCCTACGAGCAGTACTTC